Following are 32 T cell receptor beta chains from one sample sequenced in a study of vaccination and CD4 T cells after COVID-19. The assay that was used to sequence DNA from cultured CD4+ T cells was the Oncomine TCR Beta short-read assay. A single record per CDR3 protein comes from TCRdb applying MiXCR to the PCR reads. Of some 25,000 distinct CDR3 sequences listed, about 40% are singletons. The treatment was: roughly ten-day PBMC culture with coronavirus spike peptide pools or control peptides (ViraFEST assay). For these TCRs, the target antigens are not known. The sample was CD4+ T cells from blood, cultured in vitro. The receptors come from a human donor who had recovered from COVID-19.

The chain joins TRBV11-2 to TRBJ1-2; D unresolved. CDR1 and CDR2 from the germline V gene are SGHAT and FQNNGV. Trimming took off 4 bases at V and 0 bases at J, with 15 bases between the two ends. This CDR3 contains 16 residues. The CDR3 DNA reads TGTGCCAGCAGCTCGCTGAAAGGCCGCTCTAACTATGGCTACACCTTC. Its translation: CASSSLKGRSNYGYTF.

V is TRBV21-1 and J is TRBJ2-7; the D call in the table, TRBD1, was not verified against the DNA. TRBV21-1 has pseudogene status. The CDR3 runs to 12 residues. The CDR3 nucleotides are TGTGCCAGCAGCAAAGGGGGCGACGAGCAGTACTTC. This sequence encodes CASSKGGDEQYF.

This clonotype turned up a few times. This rearrangement joins TRBV7-6 to TRBJ2-1, with D perhaps TRBD1 (8 bases). V lost 5 bases and J 6 bases, leaving 17 bases between the germline ends. Germline values: CDR1 SGHVS, CDR2 FNYEAQ. The CDR3 runs to 15 residues. CDR3 nucleotide sequence: TGTGCCAGCAGCCCTGGACAGGGAGGGTTCAATGAGCAGTTCTTC. Encoded protein: CASSPGQGGFNEQFF.

This clonotype was counted only a few times. The chain links TRBV20-1 to TRBJ2-1, with 11 bases matching TRBD1. Unmatched junction bases numbered 8, after V lost 5 bases and J lost 5 bases. The CDR3 covers 15 residues. Germline V gene data show CDR1 as DFQATT and CDR2 as SNEGSKA (reference sequence). CDR3 sequence: CSAPPPGQGDNEQFF. CDR3 coding DNA: TGCAGTGCTCCACCACCGGGACAGGGGGACAATGAGCAGTTCTTC.

This chain links TRBV20-1 with TRBJ1-2, with TRBD1 matching 8 bases. Germline CDR1 reads DFQATT; CDR2 reads SNEGSKA (reference sequence). The CDR3 is 14 amino acids. V lost 1 base and J lost 10; bases outside the gene matches: 11. CDR3 DNA sequence: TGCAGTGCTAGAGCTTTACAGGGGGGAGCTGACTACACCTTC. This sequence encodes CSARALQGGADYTF.

This chain connects TRBV6-5 to TRBJ2-7; 8 positions match TRBD2. CDR3 length: 15 residues. J was trimmed by 5 bases and V by 0 bases; bases with no gene match: 6. Germline V lookup: CDR1 MNHEY, CDR2 SVGAGI. The CDR3 nucleotides read TGTGCCAGCAGTTACTCGGGAGCGGGAGCCCACGAGCAGTACTTC. Protein product: CASSYSGAGAHEQYF.

V gene TRBV15 combines with J gene TRBJ1-1; D gene uncertain. The ends were cut back, 4 bases at V and 0 bases at J, with 9 bases in the middle. Germline V gene data show CDR1 as LNHNV and CDR2 as YYDKDF (reference sequence). This CDR3 has 14 amino acids. The CDR3, as DNA: TGTGCCACCAGCATAGGCGATATGAACACTGAAGCTTTCTTT. The encoded protein is CATSIGDMNTEAFF. The full variable domain, rest sourced from reference TRBV15 and TRBJ1-1, is DAMVIQNPRYQVTQFGKPVTLSCSQTLNHNVMYWYQQKSSQAPKLLFHYYDKDFNNEADTPDNFQSRRPNTSFCFLDIRSPGLGDTAMYLCATSIGDMNTEAFFGQGTRLTVV.

In this sample, this clonotype turned up a few times. The chain combines TRBV28 with TRBJ1-3, with 7 positions matching TRBD1. The junction had 7 bases not matched to a gene; V was cut back by 5 bases and J by 0 bases. Germline lookup yields CDR1 MDHEN and CDR2 SYDVKM. The CDR3 runs 16 residues. CDR3 amino acids: CASSPGDSSSGNTIYF. The DNA for the CDR3 is TGTGCCAGCAGTCCGGGGGACAGTTCCTCTGGAAACACCATATATTTT.

The chain links TRBV20-1 to TRBJ2-7; weak D call: TRBD1 (6 bases). The V gene lost 1 base and the J gene lost 3 bases, with 22 bases spanning the gap. Germline lookup yields CDR1 DFQATT and CDR2 SNEGSKA (reference sequence). This CDR3 has 17 residues. CDR3 DNA: TGCAGTGCTAGAGGCTTCATAATCGAGGCAGGGGTCTACGAGCAGTACTTC. It translates to CSARGFIIEAGVYEQYF.

The CDR3 DNA follows: TGCGCCAGCAGCGCCGGGACAGGGGCCTACGAGCAGTACTTC. This translates into CASSAGTGAYEQYF. The chain uses TRBV10-1 and TRBJ2-7, with TRBD1 matching over 10 bases. Germline V gene lookup returns CDR1 WNHNN and CDR2 SYGVQD (reference sequence). Unmatched junction bases numbered 4, after V lost 6 bases and J lost 2 bases. The CDR3 runs to 14 residues.

This clonotype appeared a few times. The rearrangement links TRBV7-2 to TRBJ1-2; D is perhaps TRBD1 (5 bases). CDR3 length: 13 amino acids. Trimming pared 3 bases from V and 7 bases from J, leaving 12 bases between. CDR1 is SGHTA, CDR2 FQGNSA, per germline. CDR3: CASSFGQGSGYTF. As DNA, the CDR3 is TGTGCCAGCAGCTTCGGTCAGGGTAGTGGCTACACCTTC.

This clonotype was detected only a few times. The chain couples TRBV7-2 to TRBJ2-1; the D gene is possibly TRBD2 (6 bases). The CDR3 runs to 16 residues. Germline lookup yields CDR1 SGHTA and CDR2 FQGNSA. V was trimmed by 1 base and J by 7 bases, leaving 17 bases between them. The CDR3 bases are TGTGCCAGCAGCTTAGATTGGCTAGCGTGGGTAAATGAGCAGTTCTTC. Residues: CASSLDWLAWVNEQFF.

This clonotype appeared once. The genes are TRBV11-2 and TRBJ2-3; 7 bases match TRBD2. The CDR3 is 15 amino acids. V gave up 10 bases and J gave up 4 bases; unmatched junction bases: 14. CDR1 and CDR2 from the germline V gene are SGHAT and FQNNGV. Here the CDR3 DNA reads TGTGCCACCATGGGGACTACCCTTTACGCAGATACGCAGTATTTT. Its protein is CATMGTTLYADTQYF.

The chain links TRBV5-6 to TRBJ2-3, with D tentatively TRBD2 (7 bases). CDR1 and CDR2 from the germline V gene are SGHDT and YYEEEE. This CDR3 is 18 amino acids long. Trimming stripped 0 bases from V and 3 bases from J, with 20 bases between. CDR3: CASSLEVQVGGRTDTQYF. The CDR3, as DNA: TGTGCCAGCAGCTTGGAGGTCCAGGTCGGGGGGCGTACAGATACGCAGTATTTT.

The chain carries TRBV2 and TRBJ1-6; a possible D gene is TRBD1 (5 bases). CDR3 length equals 13 residues. V gave up 4 bases and J gave up 7 bases, with 8 bases separating them. CDR1 and CDR2 from the germline V gene are SNHLY and FYNNEI. The CDR3 DNA reads as TGTGCCAGCAGTGTGGGGCGGAATTCACCCCTCCACTTT. As protein: CASSVGRNSPLHF.

The chain is built from TRBV15 and TRBJ2-3; 8 nucleotides line up with TRBD2. The CDR3 has 20 residues. Germline V CDR1 and CDR2: LNHNV, YYDKDF (reference sequence). J gave up 0 bases and V 3 bases, and 17 bases lay outside the gene matches. The chain's CDR3 is CATSSPKGSGAVTSTDTQYF. The CDR3 bases are TGTGCCACCAGCAGCCCAAAGGGTAGCGGGGCCGTAACTAGCACAGATACGCAGTATTTT.

The J gene is TRBJ2-1, the V gene TRBV24-1; 8 positions match TRBD1. The CDR3 is 15 amino acids. The germline CDR1 and CDR2 sequences are KGHDR and SFDVKD. J lost 3 bases, V lost 8 bases, and 8 bases had no gene match. This CDR3 is CATTQDRGLYNEQFF. In DNA, the CDR3 is TGTGCCACCACCCAAGACAGGGGTCTCTACAATGAGCAGTTCTTC.

V gene TRBV20-1 combines with J gene TRBJ1-2; 7 bases fit TRBD1. From germline, CDR1 is DFQATT and CDR2 SNEGSKA (reference sequence). V was pared by 7 bases and J by 1 base, with 6 bases of the junction left unmatched. The CDR3 totals 13 residues. This CDR3 is CSVAGQHNYGYTF. CDR3 DNA sequence: TGCAGTGTCGCGGGACAGCATAACTATGGCTACACCTTC.

The rearrangement links TRBV6-1 to TRBJ1-2; the D gene is possibly TRBD1 (6 bases). Germline loops: CDR1 MNHNS, CDR2 SASEGT. Trimming removed 5 bases from V and 3 bases from J, with 19 bases in between. The CDR3 spans 16 residues. The CDR3 region has the DNA TGTGCCAGCAGTCGGGGTCCACAGGGAGGGGACTATGGCTACACCTTC. It codes for CASSRGPQGGDYGYTF.

This chain joins TRBV20-1 and TRBJ2-2; 7 bases match TRBD2. Germline CDR1 is DFQATT and CDR2 is SNEGSKA (reference sequence). This CDR3 is built from 14 residues. Losses at the gene ends were 5 bases for V and 0 bases for J; bases not matched to a gene: 3. This CDR3 reads CSAGAGANTGELFF. Here the CDR3 DNA reads TGCAGTGCTGGGGCGGGGGCGAACACCGGGGAGCTGTTTTTT.

V usage is TRBV28 and J usage is TRBJ2-7; D assignment may be TRBD1 or TRBD2 (6 bases each). Trimming left V 3 bases short and J 2 bases short, with 14 bases between. This CDR3 is 15 amino acids long. Looked up from germline, CDR1 is MDHEN and CDR2 is SYDVKM. The DNA of the CDR3 is TGTGCCAGCAGTTTTTCCGGGGGCCCCACCTACGAGCAGTACTTC. Translation gives CASSFSGGPTYEQYF. The full variable domain, completed using reference TRBV28 and TRBJ2-7, is DVKVTQSSRYLVKRTGEKVFLECVQDMDHENMFWYRQDPGLGLRLIYFSYDVKMKEKGDIPEGYSVSREKKERFSLILESASTNQTSMYLCASSFSGGPTYEQYFGPGTRLTVT.

This clonotype was counted between two and nine times. The rearrangement joins TRBV7-2 to TRBJ1-6; weak D call: TRBD1 (5 bases). This CDR3 has 15 amino acids. Germline assignment: CDR1 SGHTA and CDR2 FQGNSA. V shed 2 bases and J shed 9 bases, with 14 bases lying between them. The CDR3 here is CASSLLGQGSSPLHF. In nucleotides, the CDR3 is TGTGCCAGCAGCTTACTGGGGCAGGGTAGTTCACCCCTCCACTTT. The variable domain in full, with the rest retrieved from reference TRBV7-2 and TRBJ1-6, is GAGVSQSPSNKVTEKGKDVELRCDPISGHTALYWYRQSLGQGLEFLIYFQGNSAPDKSGLPSDRFSAERTGGSVSTLTIQRTQQEDSAVYLCASSLLGQGSSPLHFGNGTRLTVT.

In this sample, this clonotype turned up a few times. The chain combines TRBV2 with TRBJ2-7, with D uncertain. This CDR3 is 11 amino acids long. V shed 4 bases and J shed 4 bases, with 5 bases lying between them. Germline V gene data show CDR1 as SNHLY and CDR2 as FYNNEI. CDR3 nucleotide sequence: TGTGCCAGCAGTGCCTTTTACGAGCAGTACTTC. Amino acid sequence: CASSAFYEQYF.

Turning to this clonotype: Because the CDR3's place on the DNA is in doubt, the DNA is left out and the CDR3 is given as listed by TCRdb. The chain couples TRBV7-5 to TRBJ2-3; TRBD1, the table's D call, lacks a check against the DNA. TRBV7-5 is a documented pseudogene. Including both end residues, the CDR3 is 17 amino acids long. The CDR3 sequence: CISVPEASGKGTDTQYF.

V gene TRBV20-1 combines with J gene TRBJ2-7; 7 bases fit TRBD2. The CDR3 has 15 residues. The J segment lost 2 bases and the V segment lost 6 bases, leaving 13 bases of the junction unmatched. Looked up from germline, CDR1 is DFQATT and CDR2 is SNEGSKA (reference sequence). CDR3 amino acids: CSAVGSSGVAYEQYF. The CDR3, as DNA: TGCAGTGCAGTGGGGTCTAGCGGAGTGGCCTACGAGCAGTACTTC.

The J gene is TRBJ2-1, the V gene TRBV20-1; 9 bases align to TRBD2. CDR1 and CDR2 from the germline V gene are DFQATT and SNEGSKA (reference sequence). V gave up 3 bases and J gave up 4 bases; unmatched junction bases: 7. The CDR3 runs to 15 residues. The CDR3 region has the DNA TGCAGTGCTAGCGATACTAGCGGGTCATACAATGAGCAGTTCTTC. Residues: CSASDTSGSYNEQFF.

The CDR3 is CASSSRTSGRTSHSYEQYF. The CDR3 DNA sequence: TGCGCCAGCAGCTCACGGACTAGCGGGAGGACAAGCCACTCCTACGAGCAGTACTTC. The V and J genes are TRBV5-1 and TRBJ2-7, with TRBD2 matching over 14 bases. V shed 3 bases, J shed 0 bases, and the junction held 11 bases outside the gene matches. CDR1 is SGHRS and CDR2 is YFSETQ in the germline V gene. The CDR3 length is 19 residues.

This clonotype was found a few times. This chain uses TRBV20-1 with TRBJ2-1; 7 bases fit TRBD2. Judging by the DNA end, TRBJ2-7 fits better; the J call may be wrong. The CDR3 has 14 amino acids. Germline CDR1 reads DFQATT; CDR2 reads SNEGSKA (reference sequence). The CDR3 sequence is CSAPRGILSYEQYF. The DNA for the CDR3 is TGCAGTGCCCCGCGGGGGATACTTTCCTACGAGCAGTACTTC.

The chain recombines TRBV20-1 with TRBJ2-7, with 9 bases matching TRBD1. The CDR3 totals 15 residues. CDR1 is DFQATT, CDR2 SNEGSKA, per germline (reference sequence). V shed 3 bases and J 7 bases; nucleotides not matched to a gene: 13. As DNA, the CDR3 is TGCAGTGCTAGGTCCCCGGGACAGGGTGGGGTAGAGCAGTACTTC. Protein: CSARSPGQGGVEQYF.

The gene calls are TRBV2 and TRBJ1-1; D gene uncertain. This CDR3 contains 14 residues. Trimming shortened V by 4 bases and J by 4 bases, and 13 bases separated the two germline ends. From germline, CDR1 is SNHLY and CDR2 FYNNEI. The CDR3 bases are TGTGCCAGCAGTGGACCCACAGCCTCCACTGAAGCTTTCTTT. It translates to CASSGPTASTEAFF.

The chain has TRBV10-2 and TRBJ2-7, with TRBD1 identical over 9 bases. Germline CDR1 reads WSHSY; CDR2 reads SAAADI. The CDR3 totals 15 residues. The V segment lost 10 bases and the J segment 2 bases; nucleotides outside the gene matches: 12. The CDR3 DNA reads TGCGCCACTATGAAAAGGGGACAGGGCCCCTACGAGCAGTACTTC. Amino acids: CATMKRGQGPYEQYF.

The sample holds a few counts of this clonotype. CDR3 nucleotide sequence: TGTGCCAGCAGCCGAACAGGGAATAATTCACCCCTCCACTTT. Translating gives CASSRTGNNSPLHF. V gene TRBV4-2 combines with J gene TRBJ1-6, with D perhaps matching TRBD1 (6 bases). Trimming took off 4 bases at V and 5 bases at J, with 9 bases between the two ends. Germline V CDR1 and CDR2: LGHNA, YNFKEQ. The CDR3 sequence is 14 residues long.